Shown below are 13 T cell receptor beta chains from a single sample sequenced in a study of shared clonotypes between healthy human individuals. Assay used: immunoSEQ multiplex PCR; TCRdb lists only in-frame clones, some missing. The sample includes some 2 million clones, 85% to 95% of them seen just once. The specimen sequenced was naive CD4+ T cells sorted from blood. Subset denoted: CD45RA+ positively selected. Receptor source: a man between 18 and 29 years old in good health.

V usage is TRBV4-1 and J usage is TRBJ1-4; D may be TRBD1 (6 bases). V lost 0 bases, J lost 6 bases, and 11 bases lay in between. CDR1 is MGHRA, CDR2 YSYEKL, per germline. The CDR3 runs 15 residues. The chain's CDR3 is CASSQDRGAYEKLFF. DNA for the CDR3: TGCGCCAGCAGCCAAGATAGGGGGGCTTATGAAAAACTGTTTTTT.

This chain joins TRBV6-1 and TRBJ1-5; D remains ambiguous. Germline V CDR1 and CDR2: MNHNS, SASEGT. V shed 7 bases and J shed 1 base, with 11 bases lying between them. The CDR3 covers 14 residues. DNA of the CDR3: TGTGCCAGCACTGGGGAAATGAGCAATCAGCCCCAGCATTTT. Protein: CASTGEMSNQPQHF.

This chain uses TRBV11-2 with TRBJ2-1; D remains ambiguous. The CDR3 is 15 amino acids. The germline CDR1 and CDR2 sequences are SGHAT and FQNNGV. The ends were cut back, 0 bases at V and 8 bases at J, with 14 bases in the middle. This CDR3 reads CASSLDSTPVHEQFF. In DNA, the CDR3 is TGTGCCAGCAGCTTAGACTCTACCCCAGTCCATGAGCAGTTCTTC.

CDR3 region: CASSIGTTSGGSYEQYF. DNA for the CDR3: TGTGCCAGTAGTATAGGAACTACTAGCGGGGGATCCTACGAGCAGTACTTC. The chain carries TRBV19 and TRBJ2-7; TRBD2 agrees at 11 bases. In germline, CDR1 is LNHDA, CDR2 SQIVND (reference sequence). The V segment lost 1 base and the J segment 1 base; nucleotides outside the gene matches: 6. This CDR3 comprises 17 residues.

This chain joins TRBV7-8 and TRBJ2-7; D gene unclear. The V gene lost 2 bases and the J gene lost 6 bases, with 11 bases spanning the gap. Germline values: CDR1 SGHVS, CDR2 FQNEAQ. The CDR3 has 13 amino acids. This CDR3 is CASSLTYGIEQYF. The CDR3 region has the DNA TGTGCCAGCAGCTTAACATACGGAATCGAGCAGTACTTC. The whole variable domain, remainder taken from reference TRBV7-8 and TRBJ2-7, is GAGVSQSPRYKVAKRGQDVALRCDPISGHVSLFWYQQALGQGPEFLTYFQNEAQLDKSGLPSDRFFAERPEGSVSTLKIQRTQQEDSAVYLCASSLTYGIEQYFGPGTRLTVT.

This chain uses TRBV6-6 with TRBJ2-6; possibly TRBD2 for D (5 bases). CDR1 MNHNY and CDR2 SVGAGI come from the germline V gene (reference sequence). The CDR3 totals 14 residues. CDR3 sequence: CGSTGNTGANVLTF. Written as DNA, the CDR3 is TGTGGGTCGACGGGGAATACTGGGGCCAACGTCCTGACTTTC.

The chain couples TRBV13 to TRBJ2-7, with D uncertain. This CDR3 is 13 amino acids long. The germline V gene encodes CDR1 PRHDT and CDR2 FYEKMQ (reference sequence). V was trimmed by 2 bases and J by 6 bases, leaving 11 bases between them. The CDR3 reads CASSLPGPVEQYF. For the CDR3, the DNA is TGTGCCAGCAGCTTACCAGGACCCGTCGAGCAGTACTTC.

V usage is TRBV2 and J usage is TRBJ1-4; D may be TRBD1 (5 bases). Germline V gene lookup returns CDR1 SNHLY and CDR2 FYNNEI. The CDR3 totals 17 residues. The V end was cut by 4 bases, the J end by 0 bases, with 15 bases between. The CDR3 loop is CASSVLGPLSTNEKLFF. The CDR3 nucleotides read TGTGCCAGCAGTGTGTTGGGACCATTATCAACTAATGAAAAACTGTTTTTT.

V gene TRBV30 combines with J gene TRBJ2-1; D might be TRBD2 (6 bases). Germline-derived CDR1 and CDR2 are GTSNPN and SVGIG (reference sequence). The V gene lost 1 base and the J gene lost 5 bases, with 18 bases spanning the gap. This CDR3 spans 16 amino acids. The CDR3 nucleotides are TGTGCCTGGAGTGCCCTACCCGGTTTAGCGGACAATGAGCAGTTCTTC. The encoded protein is CAWSALPGLADNEQFF.

The chain carries TRBV11-2 and TRBJ2-1, with D unclear. The CDR3 consists of 15 residues. V gave up 4 bases and J gave up 0 bases, with 10 bases separating them. Germline values: CDR1 SGHAT, CDR2 FQNNGV. CDR3 in amino acids: CASSSTLSSYNEQFF. CDR3 sequence (DNA): TGTGCCAGCAGCTCGACCTTGAGCTCCTACAATGAGCAGTTCTTC.

V is TRBV20-1 and J is TRBJ2-7, with 8 bases fitting TRBD2. The germline V gene has CDR1 DFQATT and CDR2 SNEGSKA (reference sequence). The CDR3 runs 11 residues. The CDR3 nucleotides read TGCTCGGGGGGGAGCGTCTACGAGCAGTACTTC. It codes for CSGGSVYEQYF.

V gene TRBV30 combines with J gene TRBJ2-3; 7 bases match TRBD2. Trimming took 1 base from V and 2 from J; bases not matched to a gene: 18. The germline gives CDR1 GTSNPN, CDR2 SVGIG (reference sequence). This CDR3 spans 19 amino acids. The CDR3 region is CAWSGGGSGVSLPTDTQYF. The CDR3 DNA reads TGTGCCTGGAGTGGGGGTGGGAGCGGGGTTTCCCTACCCACAGATACGCAGTATTTT. Complete variable domain (other parts from reference TRBV30 and TRBJ2-3): SQTIHQWPATLVQPVGSPLSLECTVEGTSNPNLYWYRQAAGRGLQLLFYSVGIGQISSEVPQNLSASRPQDRQFILSSKKLLLSDSGFYLCAWSGGGSGVSLPTDTQYFGPGTRLTVL.

The chain couples TRBV9 to TRBJ2-3, with D uncertain. V was shortened by 0 bases and J by 0 bases, with 5 bases between the two germline ends. This CDR3 region has 14 residues. Germline V lookup: CDR1 SGDLS, CDR2 YYNGEE. The DNA for the CDR3 is TGTGCCAGCAGCGTAGCACAGAGCACAGATACGCAGTATTTT. Protein: CASSVAQSTDTQYF.